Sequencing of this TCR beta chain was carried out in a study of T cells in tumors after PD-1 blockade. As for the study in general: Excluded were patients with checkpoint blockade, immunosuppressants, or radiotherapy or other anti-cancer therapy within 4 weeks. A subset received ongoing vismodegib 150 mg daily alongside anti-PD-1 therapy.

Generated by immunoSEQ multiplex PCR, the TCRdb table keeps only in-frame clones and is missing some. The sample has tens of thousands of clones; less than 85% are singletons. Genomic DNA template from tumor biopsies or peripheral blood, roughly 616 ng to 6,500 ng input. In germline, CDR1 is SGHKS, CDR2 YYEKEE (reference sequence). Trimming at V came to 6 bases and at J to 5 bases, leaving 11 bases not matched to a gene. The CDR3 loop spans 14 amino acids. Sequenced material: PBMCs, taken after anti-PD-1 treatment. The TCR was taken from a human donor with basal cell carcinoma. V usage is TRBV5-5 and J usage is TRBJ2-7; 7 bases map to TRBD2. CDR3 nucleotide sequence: TGTGCCAGCAACCCAAGCGGGGTACTCAACGAGCAGTACTTC. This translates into CASNPSGVLNEQYF. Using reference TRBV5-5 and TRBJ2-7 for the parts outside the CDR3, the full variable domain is DAGVTQSPTHLIKTRGQQVTLRCSPISGHKSVSWYQQVLGQGPQFIFQYYEKEERGRGNFPDRFSARQFPNYSSELNVNALLLGDSALYLCASNPSGVLNEQYFGPGTRLTVT.